This T cell receptor beta chain was profiled in a study of cytomegalovirus exposure and HLA in healthy donors. Trimming pared 0 bases from V and 6 bases from J, leaving 8 bases between. The CDR3 extends over 13 amino acids. The germline CDR1 and CDR2 sequences are MNHEY and SVGAGI. The PCR had 60 Vbeta and 13 Jbeta primers. The data were produced by immunoSEQ multiplex PCR, yet TCRdb's version contains in-frame clones alone and is incomplete. In the table there are 150,000 to 200,000 clones, over 60% of which are singletons. This sequence originates from a woman aged 25 to 39 in good health and CMV-seronegative. The genes are TRBV6-5 and TRBJ1-2; tentatively, D is TRBD1 (6 bases). Source material: PBMCs. CDR3 region: CASSYSDRDGYTF. DNA of the CDR3: TGTGCCAGCAGTTACTCGGACAGAGATGGCTACACCTTC.